A single sample is the source of the 19 T cell receptor beta chains below, sequenced in a study of blood T cell repertoires in COVID-19. The protocol was immunoSEQ multiplex PCR, while the TCRdb copy is restricted to in-frame clones and leaves out a portion. In the table there are approximately 230,000 clones, 88% of which are singletons. The sample was peripheral blood. Receptors were obtained from a man older than 75 with acute or convalescent COVID-19.

This clone has only one observation. This chain connects TRBV7-2 to TRBJ2-1, with 9 bases matching TRBD2. Per germline, CDR1 SGHTA and CDR2 FQGNSA. This CDR3 is built from 15 residues. The ends lost 6 bases at V and 8 bases at J; junction bases unmatched: 11. The CDR3 is CASRGEAGGRDEQFF. CDR3 nucleotide sequence: TGTGCCAGCAGAGGTGAAGCGGGAGGCAGGGATGAGCAGTTCTTC.

The rearrangement uses TRBV2 and TRBJ2-1; the match to TRBD2 covers 14 bases. Germline trimming cut 3 bases from V and 8 bases from J; bases unmatched to any gene: 6. Germline V lookup: CDR1 SNHLY, CDR2 FYNNEI. The CDR3 runs 16 residues. As DNA, the CDR3 is TGTGCCAGCAGTGAGACTAGCGGGAGGGCTTCGGATGAGCAGTTCTTC. This gives the protein CASSETSGRASDEQFF.

This rearrangement joins TRBV19 to TRBJ2-3; 12 bases match TRBD2. V shed 6 bases and J 4 bases; nucleotides not matched to a gene: 14. Germline CDR1 and CDR2: LNHDA and SQIVND (reference sequence). This CDR3 region has 18 residues. CDR3 in DNA: TGTGCCAGTAGCAACCCGGGTACTAGCGGGAGGTTAGCAGATACGCAGTATTTT. This codes for CASSNPGTSGRLADTQYF.

V and J are TRBV6-5 and TRBJ2-7; D is perhaps TRBD1 (7 bases). V lost 6 bases and J lost 4, with 16 bases in between. The CDR3 sequence is 14 residues long. CDR1 MNHEY and CDR2 SVGAGI come from the germline V gene. The CDR3 sequence is CASRVPGGRYEQYF. CDR3 DNA: TGTGCCAGCAGAGTCCCAGGGGGGAGATACGAGCAGTACTTC.

The CDR3 DNA follows: TGTGCCAGCAGTTGGGGCAGGGGGGCCGAGCAGTACTTC. This encodes CASSWGRGAEQYF. The chain recombines TRBV6-5 with TRBJ2-7, with D possibly matching TRBD1 (7 bases). Germline loops: CDR1 MNHEY, CDR2 SVGAGI. CDR3 length equals 13 residues. Trimming pared 4 bases from V and 6 bases from J, leaving 13 bases between.

With regard to this clone: Distinct nucleotide sequences in the sample also encode this CDR3. This rearrangement joins TRBV9 to TRBJ1-1; 8 nucleotides align to TRBD1. Germline V CDR1 and CDR2: SGDLS, YYNGEE. This CDR3 has 15 amino acids. The trim removed 3 bases at V and 1 base at J, leaving 5 bases unmatched. The CDR3 sequence: CASSASGTGNTEAFF. In nucleotides, the CDR3 is TGTGCCAGCAGCGCATCCGGGACAGGGAACACTGAAGCTTTCTTT.

V usage is TRBV3-1 (or the pseudogene TRBV3-2) and J usage is TRBJ1-1; perhaps TRBD1 as D (6 bases). V lost 3 bases, J lost 1 base, and 9 bases lay in between. The CDR3 spans 14 residues. Germline values: CDR1 LGHDT, CDR2 YNNKEL (reference sequence). The CDR3 DNA reads as TGTGCCAGCAGCCACGGCAGGGGGAACACTGAAGCTTTCTTT. Protein: CASSHGRGNTEAFF.

This sequence joins TRBV15 and TRBJ2-2; weak D call: TRBD1 (5 bases). CDR1 is LNHNV, CDR2 YYDKDF, per germline (reference sequence). Trimming pared 0 bases from V and 5 bases from J, leaving 7 bases between. The CDR3 is 14 residues long. CDR3 bases: TGTGCCACCAGCAGAGACAGGGTAACCGGGGAGCTGTTTTTT. This codes for CATSRDRVTGELFF.

To note about this clone: One junction end disagrees with the germline gene, perhaps due to a read error. This chain connects TRBV2 to TRBJ2-7, with 11 positions matching TRBD1. This CDR3 comprises 13 residues. CDR1 and CDR2 (germline): SNHLY, FYNNEI. CDR3 amino acids: CASREGQGAPRYF. The DNA of the CDR3 is TGTGCCAGCAGGGAAGGACAGGGGGCTCCCAGGTACTTC.

DNA of the CDR3: TGTGCCAGCAGCCAAGGGGGGGGAGAGGGTGAAGCTTTCTTT. Translating gives CASSQGGGEGEAFF. The chain links TRBV4-2 to TRBJ1-1, with D perhaps TRBD1 (5 bases). Trimming took off 1 base at V and 7 bases at J, with 13 bases between the two ends. Looked up from germline, CDR1 is LGHNA and CDR2 is YNFKEQ. The CDR3 extends over 14 amino acids.

The rearrangement links TRBV11-2 to TRBJ2-6; possible D gene TRBD1, 5 bases. Trimming removed 1 base from V and 0 bases from J, with 13 bases in between. The CDR3 extends over 18 amino acids. Germline CDR1 is SGHAT and CDR2 is FQNNGV. The CDR3 loop reads CASSLVPGLFSGANVLTF. In DNA form, the CDR3 reads TGTGCCAGCAGCTTAGTTCCAGGGCTCTTCTCTGGGGCCAACGTCCTGACTTTC.

V usage is TRBV7-2 and J usage is TRBJ1-3; 9 bases align to TRBD1. The CDR3 is 15 residues long. CDR1 and CDR2 from the germline V gene are SGHTA and FQGNSA. V lost 5 bases, J lost 2 bases, and 4 bases stayed unmatched. This CDR3 reads CASSPRQGAGNTIYF. The CDR3 DNA reads as TGTGCCAGCAGCCCAAGACAGGGGGCTGGAAACACCATATATTTT.

The chain employs TRBV27 and TRBJ1-1; D not certain. Per the germline V gene, CDR1 is MNHEY and CDR2 is SMNVEV (reference sequence). The V and J ends lost 5 bases and 5 bases respectively, with 15 bases between them. This CDR3 is 14 amino acids long. CDR3 DNA sequence: TGTGCCAGCAGTGGATACTCTCCTAGAACTGAAGCTTTCTTT. It specifies CASSGYSPRTEAFF.

The rearrangement uses TRBV7-2 and TRBJ1-1, with a tentative D call TRBD1 (6 bases). Germline V gives CDR1 SGHTA, CDR2 FQGNSA. This CDR3 comprises 13 residues. CDR3 sequence (DNA): TGTGCGTCCCGGGCGGACAGGAACACTGAAGCTTTCTTT. Residues: CASRADRNTEAFF.

The chain combines TRBV7-2 with TRBJ2-7; weak D call: TRBD1 (6 bases). Germline-derived CDR1 and CDR2 are SGHTA and FQGNSA. This CDR3 is built from 15 residues. V lost 4 bases and J lost 0, with 13 bases in between. The CDR3 bases are TGTGCCAGCAGCTCCCAGGGGCCTCTCTCCTACGAGCAGTACTTC. Its protein product is CASSSQGPLSYEQYF.

V is TRBV6-5 and J is TRBJ2-1, with D hard to call. Trimming cost V 6 bases and J 6 bases, with 15 bases left between them. Germline CDR1 MNHEY, CDR2 SVGAGI. CDR3 size: 14 residues. This CDR3 reads CASRLDSERNEQFF. In DNA, the CDR3 is TGTGCCAGCAGGCTCGACTCGGAGCGCAATGAGCAGTTCTTC.

V gene TRBV27 combines with J gene TRBJ2-7; D gene uncertain. CDR1 and CDR2 from the germline V gene are MNHEY and SMNVEV (reference sequence). The ends were cut back, 6 bases at V and 0 bases at J, with 15 bases in the middle. There are 15 residues in the CDR3. The CDR3 DNA reads TGTGCCAGCAGCCTTGAGGCTATCAGCTCCTACGAGCAGTACTTC. This gives the protein CASSLEAISSYEQYF.

The V and J genes are TRBV7-2 and TRBJ2-7; perhaps TRBD2 as D (6 bases). CDR3 length: 14 amino acids. V was trimmed by 5 bases and J by 1 base, leaving 12 bases between them. CDR1 and CDR2 from the germline V gene are SGHTA and FQGNSA. In nucleotides, the CDR3 is TGTGCCAGCAGCCAGACTAGTGGATCCTACGAGCAGTACTTC. Translated, it gives CASSQTSGSYEQYF.

CDR3 in DNA: TGCAGCGTCGTAACAGATACGCAGTATTTT. Amino acid sequence: CSVVTDTQYF. V and J are TRBV29-1 and TRBJ2-3; D is ambiguous. CDR1 SQVTM and CDR2 ANQGSEA come from the germline V gene. V gave up 6 bases and J gave up 3 bases, with 4 bases separating them. The CDR3 totals 10 residues.